Sequencing of this TCR beta chain was carried out in a study of T cells in Graves' hyperthyroidism and ophthalmopathy. V was clipped by 0 bases and J by 8 bases, with 20 bases between them. CDR1 LNHNV and CDR2 YYDKDF come from the germline V gene (reference sequence). The CDR3 runs to 17 residues. RNA transcripts served as the template for amplifying TCR beta CDR3 regions. First-round RT-PCR of the TCR CDR3 relied on the HTBI primer set. TCRdb used MiXCR to reprocess the multiplex PCR reads, holding one entry per CDR3 protein. The sample holds 550,000 to 600,000 distinct CDR3 sequences; 16% are singletons and the top ten take around 19%.

The clonotype was recovered from a woman aged 18-30 years with Graves' hyperthyroidism. The chain links TRBV15 to TRBJ2-1, with D possibly TRBD1 on 7 matching bases. Sequencing was carried out using blood. CDR3 amino acids: CATSRDRWRGLKDEQFF. The CDR3 DNA reads TGTGCCACCAGCAGAGATCGGTGGAGGGGGCTGAAAGATGAGCAGTTCTTC.